A single T cell receptor (beta chain) is shown here with its context. The antigen is unknown. The CDR3 has 14 residues. V lost 4 bases and J 6 bases, leaving 14 bases between the germline ends. Germline CDR1 and CDR2: SGHTA and FQGTGA. Each diagnosis was grounded in clinical symptoms, serum thyroxine and TRAb, thyroid ultrasound, and orbital computed tomography. Source material for PBMCs was over 7.5 ml fresh peripheral blood. Amplified regions were TCR beta CDR3 sequences from RNA transcripts. When the TCR CDR3 underwent first-round RT-PCR, the HTBI primer set was used. TCRdb re-derived calls from the multiplex PCR reads in MiXCR, one entry per CDR3 protein. The data show 250,000 to 300,000 distinct CDR3 sequences, 15% to 20% seen once. This entry comes from a study of T cells in Graves' hyperthyroidism and ophthalmopathy. Whole-study context: At initial diagnosis, before any treatment had begun, peripheral blood was obtained.

Study-level results: The model identified upcoming ophthalmopathy a median approximately 6.4 months ahead of onset.

J is TRBJ2-3 and V is TRBV7-3, with D possibly TRBD1 on 5 matching bases. The sample comprised blood. The sequence came from a man between 50 and 59 years old with Graves' ophthalmopathy. The CDR3: CASSSRDVHDTQYF. CDR3 DNA: TGTGCCAGCAGCTCCAGGGATGTGCATGATACGCAGTATTTT.